These T cell receptor beta chains were read from a single sample in a study of T-cell reconstitution after alpha-beta-depleted transplantation in children. TCRdb independently ran MiXCR on the PCR reads; one entry per CDR3 protein. There are hundreds of thousands of distinct CDR3 sequences in the sample; 15% to 20% occur only once, and just under 30% lies in the top ten. Sequencing was performed on PBMCs, mostly from graft donor cells, taken 360 days after TCRalphabeta/CD19-depleted stem cell transplant. These receptors were collected from a boy younger than two who had a stem cell transplant for Wiskott-Aldrich syndrome, so the T cells may come from the graft donor. CDR3s include the opening cysteine and the closing phenylalanine or tryptophan. D genes are given only for firm matches. Rows give clone size only sometimes, using once, few, many, or a class for an expanded clone.

CDR3 DNA	CDR3 protein	D gene	V gene	J gene	clone size
TGTGCTACCAGTGGCCCCCGACTAGCGGGAGGGGGGGAGACCCAGTACTTC	CATSGPRLAGGGETQYF	TRBD2	TRBV24-1	TRBJ2-5	few
TGTGCCACCAGTGCGGGAGCTGGGGATACGCAGTATTTT	CATSAGAGDTQYF	NA	TRBV24-1	TRBJ2-3	NA
TGTGCCAGCAGCCAAGTGGGGGGGCAAGAGACCCAGTACTTC	CASSQVGGQETQYF	TRBD2	TRBV3-1	TRBJ2-5	few
TGCGCCAGCAGCCAAGTGGGAAGGGAAGATACGCAGTATTTT	CASSQVGREDTQYF	NA	TRBV4-3	TRBJ2-3	NA
TGTGCCAGCAGTTACGAGGGGGGGCCGAAGAATGAGCAGTTCTTC	CASSYEGGPKNEQFF	NA	TRBV6-2/TRBV6-3	TRBJ2-1	NA
TGTGCCAGCAACTCACAGGAGACCTATGGCTACACCTTC	CASNSQETYGYTF	NA	TRBV5-6	TRBJ1-2	many
TGTGCCAGCAGCTTCGTACAGGGGGCGCCCACAGATACGCAGTATTTT	CASSFVQGAPTDTQYF	TRBD1	TRBV7-9	TRBJ2-3	few
TGTGCCAGCAGTCCCTTCGAGCCGGGTACGCAGTATTTT	CASSPFEPGTQYF	NA	TRBV6-6	TRBJ2-3	NA
TGTGCCAGCAGAATTACAGGGGGGGCCGGCGGGGAGCTGTTTTTT	CASRITGGAGGELFF	NA	TRBV12-3/TRBV12-4	TRBJ2-2	few
TGTGCCTGGAGTATAGGGGCCCTCTACGAGCAGTACTTC	CAWSIGALYEQYF	NA	TRBV30	TRBJ2-7	NA
TGCGCCAGCAGCCATGGGAAGGGCACAGATACGCAGTATTTT	CASSHGKGTDTQYF	NA	TRBV5-1	TRBJ2-3	NA
TGTGCCAGCAGTTACGGGGGTATGCGGGAGACCCAGTACTTC	CASSYGGMRETQYF	NA	TRBV12-3/TRBV12-4	TRBJ2-5	few
TGTGCCACCAGCAGAGGTGACAGGAGGCAATATTCACCCCTCCACTTT	CATSRGDRRQYSPLHF	NA	TRBV15	TRBJ1-6	many
TGTGCCAGCAGCTCTTCGGGACAGCTAGCCAAAAACATTCAGTACTTC	CASSSSGQLAKNIQYF	TRBD1	TRBV11-3	TRBJ2-4	NA
TGTGCCAGCAGCCCCCAGGGCCCTTCTGGGGCCAACGTCCTGACTTTC	CASSPQGPSGANVLTF	NA	TRBV7-2	TRBJ2-6	NA
TGTGCCAGCAGCGAGCAACAGGGGACCTATGAGCAGTTCTTC	CASSEQQGTYEQFF	TRBD1	TRBV7-9	TRBJ2-1	few
TGTGCCAGCAGTTTACGAGGGGCATTAAGCACAGATACGCAGTATTTT	CASSLRGALSTDTQYF	NA	TRBV12-3/TRBV12-4	TRBJ2-3	few
TGTGCCAGCAGTCCCACTAGCGGGAGTATATATGAGCAGTTCTTC	CASSPTSGSIYEQFF	TRBD2	TRBV12-3/TRBV12-4	TRBJ2-1	few
TGTGCCAGCAGTTACTTCCCGACAGGGGGCATGGTGACCCAGTACTTC	CASSYFPTGGMVTQYF	TRBD1	TRBV6-5	TRBJ2-5	NA
TGTGCCAGCAGTTTTCTTGGACTAGCTGGTGAGCAGTACTTC	CASSFLGLAGEQYF	TRBD2	TRBV27	TRBJ2-7	few
TGTGCCAGCAGTTTAGTGCCCGGGGCTGAAGCTTTCTTT	CASSLVPGAEAFF	NA	TRBV12-3/TRBV12-4	TRBJ1-1	NA
TGTGCCACCCGACCCGCGGGGGACTCCTACGAGCAGTACTTC	CATRPAGDSYEQYF	TRBD2	TRBV6-1	TRBJ2-7	NA
TGTGCCACCAGCGCCGGGGGGGCCCCAGATACGCAGTATTTT	CATSAGGAPDTQYF	TRBD2	TRBV15	TRBJ2-3	few
TGTGCCAGCACGGACAGCACCTTTAACACCGGGGAGCTGTTTTTT	CASTDSTFNTGELFF	NA	TRBV7-9	TRBJ2-2	NA
TGTGCCAGCAGCTTACAGCGACTAGCCACCGGGGAGCTGTTTTTT	CASSLQRLATGELFF	TRBD2	TRBV11-3	TRBJ2-2	NA
TGTGCCAGCAGAGAAGGGGGCAGGACCTACGAGCAGTACTTC	CASREGGRTYEQYF	TRBD1	TRBV6-2/TRBV6-3	TRBJ2-7	NA
TGTGCCAGCAGTTATGCCTACCCTGTCACCTACGAGCAGTACTTC	CASSYAYPVTYEQYF	NA	TRBV6-5	TRBJ2-7	few
TGCAGCGTTGAAGACGATCGGAACAATGAGCAGTTCTTC	CSVEDDRNNEQFF	NA	TRBV29-1	TRBJ2-1	few
TGTGCCAGCAGTTACTCGTTGACAGGGCCTTATCAGCCCCAGCATTTT	CASSYSLTGPYQPQHF	TRBD1	TRBV6-6	TRBJ1-5	NA
TGTGCCAGCACCCCCACGGCTAGCGGGACTTTGAACACCGGGGAGCTGTTTTTT	CASTPTASGTLNTGELFF	TRBD2	TRBV11-2	TRBJ2-2	NA
TGTGCCAGCAGTTTACTTACTTATGGCTACACCTTC	CASSLLTYGYTF	NA	TRBV6-2/TRBV6-3	TRBJ1-2	few
TGTGCCAGCAGCTTAAGGGGGCGGTGGGACACTGAAGCTTTCTTT	CASSLRGRWDTEAFF	TRBD1	TRBV7-2	TRBJ1-1	many
TGTGCCACCACCAGCAGATCTAGCGGGGGGAACACAGATACGCAGTATTTT	CATTSRSSGGNTDTQYF	TRBD2	TRBV24-1	TRBJ2-3	NA
TGTGCCACCAGCAGCGGCCGGGTCGCGAACACCGGGGAGCTGTTTTTT	CATSSGRVANTGELFF	NA	TRBV15	TRBJ2-2	NA
TGTGCCAGCAGCTTAGTCCGGGGCACCGGGGAGCTGTTTTTT	CASSLVRGTGELFF	NA	TRBV7-9	TRBJ2-2	few
TGTGCCAGCAGGGCCCGTGCCTCCTACGAGCAGTACTTC	CASRARASYEQYF	NA	TRBV25-1	TRBJ2-7	NA
TGTGCCAGCTCACCAGACTATTTCACAGATACGCAGTATTTT	CASSPDYFTDTQYF	NA	TRBV18	TRBJ2-3	NA
TGTGCCAGCAGCCAAATAGGCGGCTACCAAGAGACCCAGTACTTC	CASSQIGGYQETQYF	NA	TRBV3-1	TRBJ2-5	many
TGTGCCAGCAGTATGACAGGGGCCTACGAGCAGTACTTC	CASSMTGAYEQYF	TRBD1	TRBV12-3/TRBV12-4	TRBJ2-7	many
TGCGCCAGCCGTCCGGGACAGGGTATGGATACGCAGTATTTT	CASRPGQGMDTQYF	TRBD1	TRBV5-1	TRBJ2-3	NA
TGTGCCAGCACCTCCGGGGGAACTAGGACACCCCTCCACTTT	CASTSGGTRTPLHF	NA	TRBV12-3/TRBV12-4	TRBJ1-6	NA
TGTGCCAGCAGCTCATACCTCGGGGGGCTTGATGAGCAGTTCTTC	CASSSYLGGLDEQFF	NA	TRBV7-9	TRBJ2-1	NA
TGTGCCAGCAGTGGTCGGGGGAAGAACCAAGAGACCCAGTACTTC	CASSGRGKNQETQYF	NA	TRBV2	TRBJ2-5	once
TGTGCCAGTAGTATAGCGGCTAGCGGGGCAGATACGCAGTATTTT	CASSIAASGADTQYF	TRBD2	TRBV19	TRBJ2-3	NA
TGTGCCAGCAGCCAAAGCGGGAGGGCCCACGAGCAGTACTTC	CASSQSGRAHEQYF	TRBD2	TRBV7-9	TRBJ2-7	NA
TGTGCCAGCAGCCAAGATCCGCAAAACTACAATGAGCAGTTCTTC	CASSQDPQNYNEQFF	NA	TRBV3-1	TRBJ2-1	few
TGTGCCAGCAGTCCCTCCGACCGTCGCAATCAGCCCCAGCATTTT	CASSPSDRRNQPQHF	NA	TRBV12-3/TRBV12-4	TRBJ1-5	few
TGTGCCAGCAGCTTAGCTGGGCATCCTAACTATGGCTACACCTTC	CASSLAGHPNYGYTF	NA	TRBV11-2	TRBJ1-2	NA
TGTGCCATCAGTGTCGGGTTCGGGCGGGAGTGTGAGCAGTACTTC	CAISVGFGRECEQYF	TRBD2	TRBV10-3	TRBJ2-7	NA
TGCAGTGCTAGTTCCCTTCTGGGGCCCCAGTACTTC	CSASSLLGPQYF	NA	TRBV20-1	TRBJ2-5	NA
TGTGCCAGTAGTATACGAGGTGAAGCTTTCTTT	CASSIRGEAFF	NA	TRBV19	TRBJ1-1	NA
TGCAGCGTTCGAGGGGGTCACTCTGGAAACACCATATATTTT	CSVRGGHSGNTIYF	NA	TRBV29-1	TRBJ1-3	NA
TGTGCCAGCAGTCACTTGGCTAGCGGAGGGGGGTCCTACAATGAGCAGTTCTTC	CASSHLASGGGSYNEQFF	NA	TRBV6-5	TRBJ2-1	NA
TGTGCCAGCAGCCCCATACAGGGGACTGAGGTCTCTGGGGCCAACGTCCTGACTTTC	CASSPIQGTEVSGANVLTF	NA	TRBV11-2	TRBJ2-6	NA
TGTGCCTGGAGTGTAACCGGGAGGGTCCAAGAGACCCAGTACTTC	CAWSVTGRVQETQYF	TRBD2	TRBV30	TRBJ2-5	few